One and the same sample provided the 15 T cell receptor beta chains below, sequenced in a study of Ad26.COV2.S vaccination and SARS-CoV-2 variants. Assay used: immunoSEQ multiplex PCR; TCRdb lists only in-frame clones, some missing. The table shows roughly 300,000 clones, with about 89% occurring only once. Indicated treatment: around 19 received Ad26.COV2.S at low or high dose, single or two shots; about 5 received placebo; per-sample allocation not given. At day 63 after the first vaccine or placebo injection, samples were drawn. The source material was peripheral blood, sampled in a trial of Ad26.COV2.S vaccine versus placebo. The source is a person aged 18-60 years who received the Ad26.COV2.S COVID-19 vaccine or a placebo.

This clone was picked up a small number of times. The V gene is TRBV2, the J gene TRBJ2-5; D may be TRBD1 or TRBD2 (5 bases each). The CDR3 loop spans 15 amino acids. Trimming removed 7 bases from V and 7 bases from J, with 22 bases in between. In germline, CDR1 is SNHLY, CDR2 FYNNEI. DNA of the CDR3: TGTGCCAGCATGGGTCAAGGGACGACTCGCGGGACCCAGTACTTC. Its translation: CASMGQGTTRGTQYF.

The chain carries TRBV19 and TRBJ2-1; 13 bases fit TRBD2. Germline values: CDR1 LNHDA, CDR2 SQIVND (reference sequence). The trim removed 4 bases at V and 9 bases at J, leaving 9 bases unmatched. The CDR3 covers 16 residues. The CDR3 spells CASSTHWTSGSSEQFF. For the CDR3, the DNA is TGTGCCAGTAGTACCCATTGGACTAGCGGGAGCTCTGAGCAGTTCTTC.

This clone was detected only once. The chain recombines TRBV5-6 with TRBJ2-2; TRBD2 is a possible D gene (6 bases). The CDR3 consists of 16 residues. Germline V gives CDR1 SGHDT, CDR2 YYEEEE. V lost 0 bases, J lost 4 bases, and 13 bases lay in between. The CDR3 DNA sequence: TGTGCCAGCAGCTTGGGACAGCGGGCGATCACCGGGGAGCTGTTTTTT. Its translation is CASSLGQRAITGELFF.

The chain employs TRBV19 and TRBJ1-1; D gene unclear. Trimming pared 0 bases from V and 0 bases from J, leaving 2 bases between. This CDR3 is built from 13 residues. CDR1 and CDR2 from the germline V gene are LNHDA and SQIVND (reference sequence). The CDR3 nucleotides are TGTGCCAGTAGTATAGACATGAACACTGAAGCTTTCTTT. Its protein is CASSIDMNTEAFF. Combining the CDR3 with reference TRBV19 and TRBJ1-1 gives the whole variable domain DGGITQSPKYLFRKEGQNVTLSCEQNLNHDAMYWYRQDPGQGLRLIYYSQIVNDFQKGDIAEGYSVSREKKESFPLTVTSAQKNPTAFYLCASSIDMNTEAFFGQGTRLTVV.

The chain links TRBV19 to TRBJ1-1, with a tentative D call TRBD1 (6 bases). The germline gives CDR1 LNHDA, CDR2 SQIVND (reference sequence). Trimming removed 0 bases from V and 1 base from J, with 15 bases in between. The CDR3 runs to 17 residues. The CDR3 DNA sequence: TGTGCCAGTAGTATAGATCCGGGGGCGGCGAAGAACACTGAAGCTTTCTTT. It translates to CASSIDPGAAKNTEAFF.

This chain connects TRBV6-6 to TRBJ2-2; no clear D gene. V was trimmed by 0 bases and J by 2 bases, leaving 4 bases between them. The CDR3 length is 14 residues. Germline CDR1 reads MNHNY; CDR2 reads SVGAGI (reference sequence). The CDR3 nucleotides read TGTGCCAGCAGTTACTCGGATAACACCGGGGAGCTGTTTTTT. Translation: CASSYSDNTGELFF.

The chain carries TRBV6-2 or TRBV6-3 and TRBJ2-7; 11 bases match TRBD2. CDR3 length equals 16 residues. The germline V gene encodes CDR1 MNHEY and CDR2 SVGEGT. Germline trimming cut 2 bases from V and 5 bases from J; bases unmatched to any gene: 8. The CDR3 is CASSYRLAGGRDEQYF. The DNA for the CDR3 is TGTGCCAGCAGTTACAGGCTAGCGGGAGGTAGAGACGAGCAGTACTTC.

The chain is built from TRBV20-1 and TRBJ2-5, with TRBD1 as a possible D gene (5 bases). CDR1 is DFQATT, CDR2 SNEGSKA, per germline (reference sequence). This CDR3 has 13 amino acids. Trimming took off 3 bases at V and 1 base at J, with 9 bases between the two ends. CDR3 sequence reads: CSASQGSQETQYF. The CDR3 DNA reads as TGCAGTGCTAGTCAGGGAAGCCAAGAGACCCAGTACTTC.

The rearrangement links TRBV20-1 to TRBJ1-1; no definite D call. The CDR3 is made up of 11 amino acids. Germline V gene data show CDR1 as DFQATT and CDR2 as SNEGSKA (reference sequence). Trimming took 3 bases from V and 5 from J, leaving 7 bases between them. The DNA of the CDR3 is TGCAGTGCTAGTCAGTCGACTGAAGCTTTCTTT. Translated, it gives CSASQSTEAFF.

V and J are TRBV7-2 and TRBJ2-5; D is unresolved. V lost 4 bases and J lost 0, with 12 bases in between. The germline gives CDR1 SGHTA, CDR2 FQGNSA. The CDR3 contains 15 residues. The CDR3 DNA reads as TGTGCCAGCAGCTACCACCTAGACTACCAAGAGACCCAGTACTTC. This encodes CASSYHLDYQETQYF.

The chain carries TRBV5-6 and TRBJ1-4; D not certain. Germline loops: CDR1 SGHDT, CDR2 YYEEEE. V gave up 0 bases and J gave up 0 bases, with 9 bases separating them. The CDR3 runs to 16 residues. The CDR3: CASSLARAPTNEKLFF. The CDR3 nucleotides are TGTGCCAGCAGCTTGGCGAGGGCCCCAACTAATGAAAAACTGTTTTTT.

CDR3 protein: CASSPHIAGGRADTQYF. The DNA of the CDR3 is TGTGCCAGCAGCCCACATATAGCGGGGGGGCGGGCAGATACGCAGTATTTT. The chain couples TRBV7-3 to TRBJ2-3; 11 bases are a match to TRBD2. The CDR3 contains 17 residues. Germline V CDR1 and CDR2: SGHTA, FQGTGA. The V segment lost 5 bases and the J segment 4 bases; nucleotides outside the gene matches: 11.

The rearrangement joins TRBV4-1 to TRBJ1-1; D may be TRBD1 (6 bases). The V end lost 4 bases, the J end lost 1 base, and 13 bases lay between the germline ends. Germline CDR1 reads MGHRA; CDR2 reads YSYEKL. This CDR3 region has 15 residues. CDR3 region: CASSRNREKNTEAFF. The CDR3 DNA follows: TGCGCCAGCAGCCGGAACAGGGAGAAGAACACTGAAGCTTTCTTT.

The rearrangement links TRBV12-5 to TRBJ1-1; TRBD1 matches 8 bases. Germline V gene lookup returns CDR1 LGHNT and CDR2 FRNRAP. The J segment lost 8 bases and the V segment lost 2 bases, leaving 4 bases of the junction unmatched. The length of the CDR3 is 13 residues. The DNA of the CDR3 is TGTGCTAGTGGTTTGTCCACAGGGGGGGAAGCTTTCTTT. Residues: CASGLSTGGEAFF.

V and J are TRBV19 and TRBJ1-2; D remains ambiguous. V gave up 8 bases and J gave up 1 base, with 11 bases separating them. Germline-derived CDR1 and CDR2 are LNHDA and SQIVND (reference sequence). The CDR3 contains 13 residues. CDR3 sequence (DNA): TGTGCCAGTCAGCGTACCAATAACTATGGCTACACCTTC. It is translated as CASQRTNNYGYTF. The full variable domain, in which reference TRBV19 and TRBJ1-2 provide the parts outside the CDR3, is DGGITQSPKYLFRKEGQNVTLSCEQNLNHDAMYWYRQDPGQGLRLIYYSQIVNDFQKGDIAEGYSVSREKKESFPLTVTSAQKNPTAFYLCASQRTNNYGYTFGSGTRLTVV.